This TCR beta chain originates from a study of shared clonotypes between healthy human individuals (dated by TCRdb to 2020 to 2021). Study-wide context: The cohort included a few men and two women between 18 and 49 years of age. To estimate repertoire size and how much clonotypes are shared between individuals, the study performed deep sequencing of blood TCR repertoires from 4 to 6 healthy adults. Different laboratories and diverse techniques were used to prepare libraries and sequence TCR repertoires, to increase sequencing depth and limit assay-specific biases. Between about 0.94 and 8.9 billion PBMCs per donor were obtained by leukapheresis.

The donors were healthy, HIV-negative adults with no recently reported acute infections or vaccinations. Every donor was a Caucasian adult residing in Nashville, Tennessee, USA. For unsorted samples, tens of millions of PBMCs were counted, and genomic DNA was extracted using the QIAamp DNA Blood Mini kit. Blood was collected by leukapheresis, and PBMCs were isolated by Ficoll-Histopaque density gradient centrifugation and then cryopreserved in liquid nitrogen vapor phase. V and J lose 4 bases and 5 bases, and a span of 13 bases separates them. The germline V gene (reference sequence) gives CDR1 as SGHNT and CDR2 as YYREEE. CDR3 length: 14 amino acids, cysteine to phenylalanine. Solely the CDR3 DNA is kept, with 42 bases framed from the first base. Comment on this clone: No antigen is known for it. Within one base of it there is no much larger clone, and no base qualities were kept.

Using the deep immunoSEQ assay, TCR CDR3 regions were amplified from genomic DNA by multiplex PCR. For each cell subset, the extracted genomic DNA was distributed evenly across all wells of several immunoSEQ 96-well plates, and each plate served as one replicate. For unsorted PBMC, about 0.3 ug genomic DNA, equal to approximately 30,000 T cell genomes, was loaded into each replicate PCR. Genomic DNA from unsorted PBMC was sequenced over ten immunoSEQ deep assay plates. Purified libraries were quantified with a Qubit 3.0 fluorometer, sized on a Bioanalyzer 2100, and re-quantified with the KAPA Library Quantification kit. A separate single-read 150-cycle Illumina NextSeq 550 flow cell was used to sequence each immunoSEQ 96-well plate. On the authors' methods: Because the immunoSEQ output included only junctional sequences and no quality scores, the filtering could not be the same as the filtering used for full-length reads. Sequences were annotated with PyIR, a Python wrapper for IgBLAST v1.9, using IMGT germline references to assign V/J genes and CDR3. Reads were filtered out if the reads had weak V/J assignments (E-value above 1e-6), no CDR3, stop codons, out-of-frame junctions, or ambiguous translated residues. A V3J clonotype was defined by an identical inferred V gene, J gene, and CDR3 amino acid sequence. The percentage overlap between two repertoires was calculated by dividing the number of shared unique clonotypes by the size of the smaller repertoire. Repertoire richness was assessed with RTK rarefaction, the Chao1 estimator, and Recon v2.1 estimates of unobserved clonotypes. TCRdb re-hosts the immuneACCESS table, in-frame sequences only. Its copies lack some clones; in the studies checked, an unresolved V gene accounts for under half of them, and the cause for the rest is not known. The V and J calls and clone size are taken from that table; D and trimming were inferred from the DNA. This sample gives about 560,000 clones in total; around three quarters of them show up just once. The top ten constitute around 13% of the sample.

The full study reports these points: The genetic and exposure-history diversity represented was limited by the small number of donors. Sampling was restricted to blood, and TCR repertoires in tissues likely differ from the TCR repertoires found in blood. Pairwise subsampling indicated that sequencing depth was expected to affect the degree of clonotype sharing among donors.

The sequencing sample was made of PBMCs. Recombination linked TRBV5-4 to TRBJ2-4; no D gene is confidently identified. The source of this sequence is a woman in her 40s in good health. Some clones in this sample may be carry-over from other donors' samples. The base sequence is TGTGCCAGCAGCAACTTGGACGGTGAAAACATTCAGTACTTC. It translates to CASSNLDGENIQYF.